This T cell receptor (beta chain) originates from a study of cytomegalovirus exposure and HLA in healthy donors. To note about this clone: The target antigen is unknown.

PCR amplification relied on 60 Vbeta primers (plus 13 Jbeta primers). Sequencing was performed with immunoSEQ multiplex PCR; in TCRdb, only in-frame clones are kept and a portion is missing. This sample has about 200,000 clones; about 81% occur once, and the top ten carry around 3%. Whole-study findings and limits: In a later analysis, TCR association rates varied by HLA locus: DRB1 most, HLA-C fewest.

This CDR3 comprises 16 residues. V lost 4 bases, J lost 3 bases, and 5 bases stayed unmatched. Germline CDR1 SEHNR, CDR2 FQNEAQ (reference sequence). This TCR came from a woman between 40 and 55 years old in good health and CMV-seronegative. Material: PBMCs. The chain couples TRBV7-9 to TRBJ2-1; 11 positions agree with TRBD2. The CDR3 is CASSSPGLADYNEQFF. CDR3 coding DNA: TGTGCCAGCAGCTCACCGGGACTAGCGGACTACAATGAGCAGTTCTTC.